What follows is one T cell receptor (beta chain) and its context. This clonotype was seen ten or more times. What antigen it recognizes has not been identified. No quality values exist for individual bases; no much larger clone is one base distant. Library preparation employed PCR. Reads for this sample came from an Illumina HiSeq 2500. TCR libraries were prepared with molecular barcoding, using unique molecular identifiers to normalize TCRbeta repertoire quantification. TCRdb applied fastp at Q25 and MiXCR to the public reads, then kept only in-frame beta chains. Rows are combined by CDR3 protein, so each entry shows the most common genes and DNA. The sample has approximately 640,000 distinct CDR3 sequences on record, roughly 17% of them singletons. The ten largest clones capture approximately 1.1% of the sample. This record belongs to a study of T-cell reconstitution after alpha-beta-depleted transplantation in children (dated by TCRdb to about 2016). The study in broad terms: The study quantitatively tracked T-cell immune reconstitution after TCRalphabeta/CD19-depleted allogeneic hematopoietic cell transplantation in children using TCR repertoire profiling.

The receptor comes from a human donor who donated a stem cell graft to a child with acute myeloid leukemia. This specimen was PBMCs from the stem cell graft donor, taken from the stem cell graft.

The DNA reads TGCAGCGTCGTAAGACAGGGCACCTACGAGCAGTACTTC. This yields the protein CSVVRQGTYEQYF. The rearrangement combines TRBV29-1 with TRBJ2-7; the central 7 bases match TRBD1. From V the trimming removes 6 bases and from J it removes 2 bases, while the gene matches leave 7 bases of the junction unaccounted for. The germline V gene provides CDR1 SQVTM and CDR2 ANQGSEA. The CDR3, from cysteine to phenylalanine, totals 13 residues. CDR3 DNA is the only sequence kept; it has 39 bases, read in frame from the first base.